The text below deals with one T cell receptor (beta chain). The data derive from a study of cytomegalovirus exposure and HLA in healthy donors. V dropped 5 bases and J dropped 2 bases, with 4 bases sitting between them. The germline CDR1 and CDR2 sequences are SEHNR and FQNEAQ (reference sequence). The CDR3 is 11 amino acids. PCR amplification relied on 60 Vbeta primers (plus 13 Jbeta primers). Original processing notes: In a later analysis, of around 83 million unique beta chains, roughly 11 million appeared in at least two donors. The method was immunoSEQ multiplex PCR; TCRdb's version includes in-frame clones alone and lacks a portion of them. V, J and clone size are taken as reported in that table, and D and trimming were inferred from the DNA itself. The sample yields roughly 180,000 clones, approximately 82% seen once.

The TCR sequence derives from a male donor in good health and CMV-seronegative. The sample was PBMCs. The gene calls are TRBV7-9 and TRBJ2-7; no clear D gene. CDR3 nucleotides: TGTGCCAGCAGCCTTACCTACGAGCAGTACTTC. Its translation is CASSLTYEQYF.